The rows below give T cell receptor beta chains drawn from one sample of a study of pediatric ulcerative colitis. Some clones are missing from TCRdb's copy, which holds only in-frame ones; the method was immunoSEQ multiplex PCR. The sample lists some 50,000 clones, around 76% seen once, with about 4% in the top ten. The sample consisted of gut tissue. All receptors derive from a girl aged 10 to 17 with moderate ulcerative colitis. CDR3s leave out the opening cysteine and the closing phenylalanine or tryptophan. A row's size may be missing; if present it is once, few, many or a size class.

cdr3_length	clone_size	v_call	j_call	cdr3_aa
13	.	TRBV6-1	TRBJ2-2	ASSELAGGGGELF
14	.	TRBV11-2	TRBJ2-7	ASSQLLAVSSYEQY
13	.	TRBV6-1	TRBJ2-3	ASEDGTIYTDTQY
16	.	TRBV21-1	TRBJ2-1	ASSIKCRDYRTYNEQF
13	.	TRBV11-2	TRBJ2-3	ASSLVFGGTDTQY
13	.	TRBV2	TRBJ1-1	ASRVRGLLNTEAF
12	.	TRBV6-5	TRBJ1-1	ASSYEGTGTEAF
12	.	TRBV5-1	TRBJ1-1	ASSTPGQGAEAF
12	few	TRBV2	TRBJ1-2	ASSVRWVVDGYT
10	few	TRBV11-2	TRBJ2-7	ASSLAGGEQY
11	.	TRBV10-1	TRBJ2-2	ASSEWRTGELF
12	.	TRBV5-1	TRBJ2-7	ASSPRDRDYEQY
10	.	TRBV2	TRBJ2-2	ASARDTGELF
13	.	TRBV18	TRBJ2-3	ASSPQTGGTDTQY
13	.	TRBV9	TRBJ2-7	ASSVSEGGRYEQY
12	few	TRBV7-2	TRBJ1-5	ASSGSNNNQPQH
13	.	TRBV6-5	TRBJ1-4	ASRPGTGGKEKLF
11	.	TRBV6-5	TRBJ1-4	ASSNRGWEKLF
13	.	TRBV2	TRBJ1-2	ASSDNPLPYYGYT
13	.	TRBV9	TRBJ2-3	ASSVATLSTDTQY
14	.	TRBV28	TRBJ2-7	ASSTPGTASYYEQY
12	.	TRBV18	TRBJ2-7	ASSPFDRNYEQY
14	.	TRBV18	TRBJ2-1	ASSQNAGRAHNEQF
13	.	TRBV6-6	TRBJ1-5	ASSYSRNSNQPQH
10	.	TRBV29-1	TRBJ1-2	SVGSLNYGYT
12	.	TRBV27	TRBJ2-2	ASSLLFSTGELF
13	.	TRBV7-2	TRBJ2-7	ASSVGQGPSYEQY
11	.	TRBV27	TRBJ2-7	ASSANTAYEQY
14	.	TRBV19	TRBJ2-3	ASSIDLRDQGDTQY
16	.	TRBV5-1	TRBJ2-7	ASSQGTTTGTGGLEQY
15	.	TRBV6-4	TRBJ1-2	ASSDSRGDTMEGGYT
13	.	TRBV6-5	TRBJ1-1	ASRRQGRENTEAF
13	few	TRBV7-9	TRBJ1-1	ASSPSSVFYTEAF
10	.	TRBV7-9	TRBJ2-7	ASSPGGYEQY
15	.	TRBV5-1	TRBJ1-3	ASSFGGGINSGNTIY
13	.	TRBV6-6	TRBJ2-7	ASSVTGVKSYEQY
13	.	TRBV2	TRBJ1-4	ASSVRGRDHEKLF
12	once	TRBV5-5	TRBJ1-5	ASSFLGSNQPQH
11	few	TRBV14	TRBJ1-3	ASTRGGRNTIY
11	.	TRBV7-9	TRBJ2-1	ASSPAWAAEQF
11	.	TRBV7-9	TRBJ2-1	ASSAGLADEQF
12	.	TRBV30	TRBJ2-1	AWSPSNSLGEQF
10	.	TRBV7-9	TRBJ2-1	ASSSRTDEQF
12	.	TRBV7-6	TRBJ2-7	ASSLTDSLYEQY
13	.	TRBV19	TRBJ2-5	ASTPGQWRGETQY
14	.	TRBV7-8	TRBJ1-6	ASSQRDRDFGSPLH
15	.	TRBV2	TRBJ1-2	ASSNTPQGLSNYGYT
10	.	TRBV28	TRBJ1-2	ASAGQNYGYT
12	.	TRBV9	TRBJ1-2	ASSAMGVNYGYT
11	.	TRBV28	TRBJ2-7	ASSLRTPYEQY
14	few	TRBV6-5	TRBJ2-4	ASSYSDRLAKNIQY
13	.	TRBV6-5	TRBJ2-1	ASSYSRTSGNEQF
12	few	TRBV7-2	TRBJ2-7	ASSLARHSTEQY
12	few	TRBV6-5	TRBJ2-2	ASTGLANPGELF
14	.	TRBV2	TRBJ2-7	ASSETLDRILYEQY
13	.	TRBV5-1	TRBJ1-1	ASSLAGDRVTEAF
11	.	TRBV7-6	TRBJ2-7	ASGGSALYEQY
11	few	TRBV27	TRBJ1-5	ASSHGVKQPQH
12	few	TRBV5-4	TRBJ1-2	ASSIKEAPRGYT
13	.	TRBV5-1	TRBJ2-5	ASSNRPGAQETQY